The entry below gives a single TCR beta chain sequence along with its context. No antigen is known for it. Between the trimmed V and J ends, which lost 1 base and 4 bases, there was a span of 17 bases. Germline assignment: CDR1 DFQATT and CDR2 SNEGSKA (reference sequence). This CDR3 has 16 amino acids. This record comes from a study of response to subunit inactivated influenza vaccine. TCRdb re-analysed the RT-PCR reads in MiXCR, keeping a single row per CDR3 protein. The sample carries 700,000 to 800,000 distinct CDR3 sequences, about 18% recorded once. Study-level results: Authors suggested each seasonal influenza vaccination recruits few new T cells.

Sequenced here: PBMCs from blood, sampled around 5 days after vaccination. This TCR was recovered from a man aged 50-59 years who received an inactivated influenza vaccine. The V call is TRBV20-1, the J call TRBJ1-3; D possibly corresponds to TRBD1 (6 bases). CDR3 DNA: TGCAGTGCTAGAGGGGGTTGCAGGGGATCCGGAAACACCATATATTTT. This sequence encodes CSARGGCRGSGNTIYF.